This entry lists 6 T cell receptor beta chains sequenced from one sample in a study of vaccination and CD4 T cells after COVID-19 (dated by TCRdb to the early 2020s). The method was PCR. These reads were obtained on an Illumina iSeq 100. DNA from cultured CD4+ T cells was subjected to TCR sequencing with the Oncomine TCR Beta short-read assay at the Johns Hopkins FTIC core. TCRdb itself trimmed the public reads at Q25 with fastp, ran MiXCR and retained productive beta chains. Records with the same CDR3 protein are collapsed into one entry carrying the most frequent genes and DNA. The sample profile shows around 25,000 distinct CDR3 sequences; around 30% of them were found once. The ten largest clones take up less than 4% of the sample. In light of the paper, this sample's time point label describes: late sampling 161 to 241 days after vaccination in a few convalescent patients. This sample's treatment or condition label indicates: approximately nine-day PBMC culture with coronavirus spike peptide pools or control peptides (ViraFEST assay).

For these receptors, no antigen is known. Sequenced here: CD4+ T cells from blood, cultured in vitro, sampled about 7 months after SARS-CoV-2 vaccination. The receptors come from a human donor who had recovered from COVID-19.

This chain connects TRBV28 to TRBJ2-2, with D maybe TRBD2 (5 bases). This CDR3 comprises 15 residues. The V end lost 6 bases, the J end lost 8 bases, and 19 bases lay between the germline ends. CDR1 is MDHEN, CDR2 SYDVKM, per germline. CDR3 sequence reads: CASSRGTRASGELFF. CDR3 sequence (DNA): TGTGCCAGCAGCCGGGGAACCCGTGCTAGTGGGGAGCTGTTTTTT.

There are a few counts of this clonotype. This chain connects TRBV6-5 to TRBJ2-5; perhaps TRBD1 as D (5 bases). Between the trimmed V and J ends, which lost 2 bases and 5 bases, there was a span of 15 bases. This CDR3 spans 15 amino acids. Germline V gene sequence: CDR1 MNHEY, CDR2 SVGAGI. The CDR3 DNA reads TGTGCCAGCAGTTACGGGGCATCTCTCAGGGAGACCCAGTACTTC. Translation gives CASSYGASLRETQYF.

This clonotype showed up just a few times. The rearrangement joins TRBV7-2 to TRBJ1-6, with D maybe TRBD1 (6 bases). CDR1 is SGHTA and CDR2 is FQGNSA in the germline V gene. V was clipped by 2 bases and J by 7 bases, with 9 bases between them. The CDR3 extends over 14 amino acids. This CDR3 reads CASSLLQGNSPLHF. The CDR3 DNA sequence: TGTGCCAGCAGCTTACTTCAGGGGAATTCACCCCTCCACTTT.

There are a few counts of this clonotype. The chain employs TRBV20-1 and TRBJ2-1, with D hard to call. The CDR3 runs to 13 residues. The V gene lost 6 bases and the J gene lost 4 bases, with 13 bases spanning the gap. CDR1 is DFQATT, CDR2 SNEGSKA, per germline (reference sequence). Here the CDR3 reads CSAPLPPYNEQFF. The DNA of the CDR3 is TGCAGTGCACCGCTCCCTCCGTACAATGAGCAGTTCTTC.

This sequence joins TRBV4-1 and TRBJ2-3; 14 bases are shared with TRBD2. The germline gives CDR1 MGHRA, CDR2 YSYEKL. CDR3 size: 17 residues. V shed 4 bases, J shed 4 bases, and the junction held 7 bases outside the gene matches. CDR3: CASSPFGGLAGADTQYF. CDR3 sequence (DNA): TGCGCCAGCAGCCCCTTCGGGGGACTAGCGGGAGCAGATACGCAGTATTTT.

The chain employs TRBV6-2 or TRBV6-3 and TRBJ2-4; D gene unclear. CDR3 length: 14 amino acids. Germline V lookup: CDR1 MNHEY, CDR2 SVGEGT. V was shortened by 3 bases and J by 2 bases, with 8 bases between the two germline ends. The CDR3 nucleotides are TGTGCCAGCAGTTATCAAGTAACCAAAAACATTCAGTACTTC. This translates into CASSYQVTKNIQYF.